The 9 T cell receptor beta chains listed next were all sequenced from one sample in a study of low-dose radiotherapy and immunotherapy resistance in tumors. Covering alpha and beta chains, TRAV- and TRBV-specific primers were used for the first-strand cDNA. With a constant-region primer and a V-primer adapter, TCRs were subjected to about 20 PCR cycles of amplification. TCRdb re-called the reads with MiXCR, one entry per CDR3 protein. The sample carries about 89,000 distinct CDR3 sequences, 9.4% recorded once. Time point meaning: before trial treatment. Material: PBMCs, obtained before treatment. The source is a male donor with prostate cancer.

The sample holds many counts of this clonotype. The chain combines TRBV28 with TRBJ2-3, with D possibly being TRBD2 (5 bases). Germline values: CDR1 MDHEN, CDR2 SYDVKM. The CDR3 is made up of 13 amino acids. Trimming left V 7 bases short and J 7 bases short, with 15 bases between. For the CDR3, the DNA is TGTGCCAGCATCGGAGGAGTCGGAAATACGCAGTATTTT. Its protein is CASIGGVGNTQYF.

This clonotype appeared many times. The chain is built from TRBV5-1 and TRBJ1-2; D is perhaps TRBD1 (5 bases). Per germline, CDR1 SGHRS and CDR2 YFSETQ. The CDR3 covers 13 residues. V lost 4 bases, J lost 4 bases, and 11 bases lay in between. CDR3 in DNA: TGCGCCAGCAGCCGGGACGGACCCTATGGCTACACCTTC. Translated, it gives CASSRDGPYGYTF. The entire variable domain, with the rest obtained from reference TRBV5-1 and TRBJ1-2, is as follows: KAGVTQTPRYLIKTRGQQVTLSCSPISGHRSVSWYQQTPGQGLQFLFEYFSETQRNKGNFPGRFSGRQFSNSRSEMNVSTLELGDSALYLCASSRDGPYGYTFGSGTRLTVV.

This clonotype was recorded many times. J is TRBJ1-5 and V is TRBV6-5, with 7 bases that match TRBD1. CDR3 length equals 14 residues. Trimming cost V 7 bases and J 0 bases; bases outside gene matches: 3. Germline CDR1 and CDR2: MNHEY and SVGAGI. In nucleotides, the CDR3 is TGTGCCAGCAAGGGGACAGCTAGCAATCAGCCCCAGCATTTT. Its protein is CASKGTASNQPQHF.

On this clonotype itself: Since a far larger clone is one base different, this is likely a read error. The chain carries TRBV6-5 and TRBJ2-1, with 11 bases fitting TRBD2. CDR3 length: 17 amino acids. Germline V gene sequence: CDR1 MNHEY, CDR2 SVGAGI. CDR3 residues: CTSSRLVVAGGNNEQFF. CDR3 DNA sequence: TGTACCAGCAGTCGTCTCGTGGTAGCGGGAGGGAACAATGAGCAGTTCTTC.

Ten or more counts support this clonotype. The chain employs TRBV19 and TRBJ1-1, with a tentative D call TRBD1 (5 bases). Per the germline V gene, CDR1 is LNHDA and CDR2 is SQIVND (reference sequence). Trimming shortened V by 9 bases and J by 6 bases, and 20 bases separated the two germline ends. CDR3 size: 14 residues. CDR3 in DNA: TGTGCCAGCTGGGACCCCCACCGCGTCGCTGAAGCTTTCTTT. The encoded protein is CASWDPHRVAEAFF.

This clonotype occurred a few times. The chain links TRBV19 to TRBJ2-3; TRBD2 aligns across 12 bases. The CDR3 is made up of 20 amino acids. CDR1 and CDR2 (germline): LNHDA, SQIVND (reference sequence). J gave up 2 bases and V 3 bases, and 15 bases lay outside the gene matches. The CDR3 loop is CASSIRGPGLAGTNTDTQYF. For the CDR3, the DNA is TGTGCCAGTAGTATCAGGGGGCCGGGACTAGCGGGCACCAACACAGATACGCAGTATTTT.

J is TRBJ2-7 and V is TRBV28; 13 nucleotides match TRBD2. CDR3 length equals 16 residues. J was trimmed by 2 bases and V by 6 bases; bases with no gene match: 7. CDR1 and CDR2 from the germline V gene are MDHEN and SYDVKM. CDR3 sequence (DNA): TGTGCCAGCAGAGGGACTAGCGGGGACAACGCCTACGAGCAGTACTTC. This sequence encodes CASRGTSGDNAYEQYF.

In its sample, this clonotype was seen many times. The chain couples TRBV27 to TRBJ1-5; tentative D call: TRBD1 (5 bases). Germline CDR1 MNHEY, CDR2 SMNVEV (reference sequence). The CDR3 is 15 amino acids. Trimming pared 9 bases from V and 0 bases from J, leaving 15 bases between. The CDR3, as DNA: TGTGCCAGTCTTTCCCTGGGGGGTAGCAATCAGCCCCAGCATTTT. It specifies CASLSLGGSNQPQHF.

The sample holds many counts of this clonotype. The gene calls are TRBV28 and TRBJ2-3; maybe TRBD2 (6 bases). CDR3 length: 15 residues. CDR1 is MDHEN, CDR2 SYDVKM, per germline. V dropped 8 bases and J dropped 6 bases, with 21 bases sitting between them. In nucleotides, the CDR3 is TGTGCCAGCTCGAGTCGCATGGGGGGAGTGGATACGCAGTATTTT. Translated, it gives CASSSRMGGVDTQYF.